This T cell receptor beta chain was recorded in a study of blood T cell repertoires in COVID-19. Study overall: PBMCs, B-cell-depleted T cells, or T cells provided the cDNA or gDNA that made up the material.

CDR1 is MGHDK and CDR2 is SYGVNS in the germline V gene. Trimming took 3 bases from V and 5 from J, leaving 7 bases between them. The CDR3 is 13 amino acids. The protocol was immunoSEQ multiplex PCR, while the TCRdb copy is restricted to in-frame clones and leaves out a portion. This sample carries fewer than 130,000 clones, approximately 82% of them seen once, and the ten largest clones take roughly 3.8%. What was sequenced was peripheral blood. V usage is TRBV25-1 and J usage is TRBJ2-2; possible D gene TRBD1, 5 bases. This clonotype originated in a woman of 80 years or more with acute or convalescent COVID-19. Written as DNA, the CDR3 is TGTGCCAGCAGTGACCAGGGAACCGGGGAGCTGTTTTTT. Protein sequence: CASSDQGTGELFF.